This T cell receptor (beta chain) was sequenced for a study of T-cell reconstitution after alpha-beta-depleted transplantation in children. Molecular barcoding with unique molecular identifiers was used for the TCRbeta library. TCRdb fed the PCR reads into MiXCR, producing one record per CDR3 protein. The sample records 250,000 to 350,000 distinct CDR3 sequences, about a tenth being singletons. V lost 6 bases and J lost 8; bases outside the gene matches: 10. This CDR3 is 14 amino acids long. Germline V gives CDR1 SEHNR, CDR2 FQNEAQ (reference sequence). The chain uses TRBV7-9 and TRBJ1-2, with 9 bases lining up with TRBD1. This receptor was taken from a human donor who donated a stem cell graft to a child with SCID. The source material was PBMCs from the stem cell graft donor, sampled from the stem cell graft. CDR3 nucleotides: TGTGCCAGCAGTTACAGGGGGCATATGGAAGGCTACACCTTC. It encodes CASSYRGHMEGYTF.